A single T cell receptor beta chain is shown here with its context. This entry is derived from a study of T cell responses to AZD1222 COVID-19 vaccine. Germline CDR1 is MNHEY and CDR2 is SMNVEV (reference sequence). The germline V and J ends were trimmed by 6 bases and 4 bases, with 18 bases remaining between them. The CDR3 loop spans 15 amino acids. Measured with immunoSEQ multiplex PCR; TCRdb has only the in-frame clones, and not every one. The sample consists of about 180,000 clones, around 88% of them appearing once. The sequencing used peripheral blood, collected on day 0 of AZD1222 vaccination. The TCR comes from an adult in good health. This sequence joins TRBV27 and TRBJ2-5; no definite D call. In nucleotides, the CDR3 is TGTGCCAGCAGCACAAGAGGCCGAGTGGCAGAGACCCAGTACTTC. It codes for CASSTRGRVAETQYF.